This T cell receptor (beta chain) was sequenced for a study of shared clonotypes between healthy human individuals. On the study more broadly: Researchers assigned three CD4 naive, three CD4 memory, two CD8 naive and one CD8 memory plate to each donor. Findings and caveats of the study: Naive subsets generally had larger estimated richness than memory subsets. Shared clonotypes: 4.5% to 5% naive CD4, around 3.5% naive CD8, less than 2.5% memory CD4, roughly 0.4% memory CD8.

Terminally differentiated effector memory CD45RA+ cells were left out of the naive CD8 fraction, which was CD45RO-negative and positively selected for CCR7. The run depth of the assay was deep. Clones were sequenced by immunoSEQ multiplex PCR, and TCRdb holds only the in-frame ones, with some missing. The table lists millions of clones, about 95% of them singletons. Trimming took 8 bases from V and 3 from J, leaving 19 bases between them. Germline V gene data show CDR1 as SEHNR and CDR2 as FQNEAQ (reference sequence). The CDR3 spans 15 residues. In its sample, this clone was seen a few times. Its antigen is undetermined.

This TCR came from a man between 18 and 35 years old in good health. The chain uses TRBV7-9 and TRBJ1-2; D is unresolved. Source material: naive CD8+ T cells sorted from blood. CDR3 sequence: CASLGAREDYYGYTF. The CDR3 bases are TGTGCCAGCCTCGGTGCCCGGGAGGACTACTATGGCTACACCTTC.